Each of the 31 T cell receptor beta chains below was sequenced from the same sample in a study of blood T cell repertoires in COVID-19 (dated by TCRdb to 2020 to 2021). Library method: the immunoSEQ multiplex PCR assay. This immuneACCESS table, as held by TCRdb, lists in-frame sequences with V and J called but not all clones. Of the missing ones, under half trace to an unresolved V gene in checked studies; the others have no known cause. This sample comprises roughly 250,000 clones, roughly 80% of them detected only once. The top ten constitute more than 8% of the sample. Sequenced material: peripheral blood. These receptor sequences come from a woman of 80 years or more with acute or convalescent COVID-19.

V gene TRBV5-8 combines with J gene TRBJ1-1, with 9 nucleotides matching TRBD1. After removal of 2 bases from V and 8 bases from J, the junction contained 10 bases not matched to a gene. Germline V lookup: CDR1 SGHTS, CDR2 YDEGEE. The length of the CDR3 is 15 residues. CDR3 region: CASSFLTGGSTEAFF. The CDR3 DNA reads as TGTGCCAGCAGCTTTCTGACAGGGGGATCGACGGAAGCTTTCTTT.

This chain connects TRBV5-4 to TRBJ2-1, with D possibly matching TRBD1 (6 bases). Per the germline V gene, CDR1 is SGHNT and CDR2 is YYREEE (reference sequence). This CDR3 contains 16 residues. V was clipped by 3 bases and J by 5 bases, with 18 bases between them. The CDR3 nucleotides read TGTGCCAGCAGCTCCGGGACATTTAATAAGCACAATGAGCAGTTCTTC. It is translated as CASSSGTFNKHNEQFF. Variable domain in full (rest from reference TRBV5-4 and TRBJ2-1): ETGVTQSPTHLIKTRGQQVTLRCSSQSGHNTVSWYQQALGQGPQFIFQYYREEENGRGNFPPRFSGLQFPNYSSELNVNALELDDSALYLCASSSGTFNKHNEQFFGPGTRLTVL.

The chain uses TRBV6-5 and TRBJ2-3; the match to TRBD2 covers 7 bases. Per the germline V gene, CDR1 is MNHEY and CDR2 is SVGAGI. With 6 bases clipped from V and 2 bases from J, the junction kept 5 bases outside the gene matches. This CDR3 is built from 14 residues. In DNA, the CDR3 is TGTGCCAGCAGCCAGCGGGGCGACACAGATACGCAGTATTTT. Translating it yields CASSQRGDTDTQYF.

The chain links TRBV5-6 to TRBJ1-3, with a weak D call TRBD1 (5 bases). V lost 3 bases and J 6 bases, leaving 16 bases between the germline ends. The CDR3 runs 15 residues. Per the germline V gene, CDR1 is SGHDT and CDR2 is YYEEEE. The CDR3 bases are TGTGCCAGCAGCTCGACAGCACGCTCCTCAAACACCATATATTTT. It encodes CASSSTARSSNTIYF.

The rearrangement links TRBV5-6 to TRBJ1-1; perhaps TRBD1 as D (6 bases). From germline, CDR1 is SGHDT and CDR2 YYEEEE. V lost 3 bases and J 4 bases, leaving 13 bases between the germline ends. The length of the CDR3 is 14 residues. The CDR3 reads CASSSWAGVTEAFF. The CDR3 DNA sequence: TGTGCCAGCAGCTCCTGGGCAGGGGTCACTGAAGCTTTCTTT. The whole variable domain, filled in from reference TRBV5-6 and TRBJ1-1, reads DAGVTQSPTHLIKTRGQQVTLRCSPKSGHDTVSWYQQALGQGPQFIFQYYEEEERQRGNFPDRFSGHQFPNYSSELNVNALLLGDSALYLCASSSWAGVTEAFFGQGTRLTVV.

The V call is TRBV19, the J call TRBJ2-3; 11 bases agree with TRBD2. The CDR3 length is 16 residues. The V segment lost 4 bases and the J segment 3 bases; nucleotides outside the gene matches: 6. Germline V CDR1 and CDR2: LNHDA, SQIVND (reference sequence). The CDR3 loop is CASSTIAGGHTDTQYF. In DNA form, the CDR3 reads TGTGCCAGTAGTACGATAGCGGGGGGGCATACAGATACGCAGTATTTT.

V and J are TRBV28 and TRBJ2-7; TRBD1 aligns across 7 bases. Unmatched junction bases numbered 9, after V lost 10 bases and J lost 3 bases. The CDR3 has 13 amino acids. The V gene's germline CDR1 is MDHEN and CDR2 SYDVKM. The CDR3 DNA is TGTGCCATCGGACAGGCCCCTAACTACGAGCAGTACTTC. It translates to CAIGQAPNYEQYF.

CDR3 DNA sequence: TGTGCCAGTAGTCGGATGGACAGGGGCGGTGAAAAACTGTTTTTT. Translation: CASSRMDRGGEKLFF. This rearrangement joins TRBV19 to TRBJ1-4; 9 bases map to TRBD1. V lost 5 bases to trimming and J lost 7 bases; unmatched junction nucleotides: 8. CDR1 is LNHDA and CDR2 is SQIVND in the germline V gene (reference sequence). CDR3 length equals 15 residues.

J is TRBJ2-3 and V is TRBV5-1; 10 bases agree with TRBD2. CDR1 is SGHRS and CDR2 is YFSETQ in the germline V gene. There are 17 residues in the CDR3. Unmatched junction bases numbered 8, after V lost 4 bases and J lost 0 bases. The CDR3 DNA sequence: TGCGCCAGCAGCCCCGGCTCTAGCGGGGGTAGCACAGATACGCAGTATTTT. The encoded protein is CASSPGSSGGSTDTQYF.

This clone was observed once. J is TRBJ2-2 and V is TRBV28; TRBD1 agrees at 11 bases. The CDR3 totals 14 residues. In germline, CDR1 is MDHEN, CDR2 SYDVKM. V was clipped by 5 bases and J by 6 bases; unmatched bases: 2. The CDR3 loop reads CASSGTGGAGELFF. Written as DNA, the CDR3 is TGTGCCAGCAGTGGGACAGGGGGAGCCGGGGAGCTGTTTTTT. The full variable domain, completed using reference TRBV28 and TRBJ2-2, is DVKVTQSSRYLVKRTGEKVFLECVQDMDHENMFWYRQDPGLGLRLIYFSYDVKMKEKGDIPEGYSVSREKKERFSLILESASTNQTSMYLCASSGTGGAGELFFGEGSRLTVL.

The chain couples TRBV16 to TRBJ1-4; 10 bases are a match to TRBD1. CDR1 and CDR2 from the germline V gene are KGHSY and FQNENV. This CDR3 contains 14 residues. V lost 3 bases, J lost 8 bases, and 3 bases stayed unmatched. CDR3 loop: CASSHGTGVEKLFF. DNA for the CDR3: TGTGCCAGCAGCCACGGGACAGGGGTGGAAAAACTGTTTTTT.

This chain links TRBV7-6 with TRBJ2-5; 10 bases align to TRBD1. Germline CDR1 and CDR2: SGHVS and FNYEAQ. Germline trimming cut 5 bases from V and 1 base from J; bases unmatched to any gene: 7. The CDR3 spans 16 residues. In DNA, the CDR3 is TGTGCCAGCAGCACGGGACAGGGGAGGACCCAAGAGACCCAGTACTTC. Protein: CASSTGQGRTQETQYF.

The rearrangement uses TRBV24-1 and TRBJ2-1; D might be TRBD2 (6 bases). V was shortened by 10 bases and J by 5 bases, with 14 bases between the two germline ends. CDR1 and CDR2 (germline): KGHDR, SFDVKD. CDR3 length: 13 residues. CDR3 amino acids: CATRGTGDNEQFF. CDR3 nucleotide sequence: TGTGCCACTCGCGGGACGGGGGACAATGAGCAGTTCTTC.

The V call is TRBV3-1 (or the pseudogene TRBV3-2), the J call TRBJ1-1, with 12 bases that match TRBD1. This CDR3 contains 17 residues. Trimming at V came to 4 bases and at J to 0 bases, leaving 6 bases not matched to a gene. CDR1 and CDR2 (germline): LGHDT, YNNKEL (reference sequence). CDR3 amino acids: CASSPPGTGGLNTEAFF. In nucleotides, the CDR3 is TGTGCCAGCAGCCCCCCGGGGACAGGGGGCTTGAACACTGAAGCTTTCTTT.

The chain is built from TRBV5-1 and TRBJ1-1; tentative D call: TRBD1 (6 bases). The germline CDR1 and CDR2 sequences are SGHRS and YFSETQ. V was cut by 4 bases and J by 1 base, with 11 bases left in between. The CDR3 totals 14 residues. The DNA for the CDR3 is TGCGCCAGCAGCCTAGACAGGTGGAACACTGAAGCTTTCTTT. It is translated as CASSLDRWNTEAFF.

This clone has only a few counts. This rearrangement joins TRBV7-3 to TRBJ1-1; TRBD1 aligns across 7 bases. The CDR3 runs to 15 residues. Germline-derived CDR1 and CDR2 are SGHTA and FQGTGA. The V segment lost 5 bases and the J segment 5 bases; nucleotides outside the gene matches: 11. The CDR3 nucleotides are TGTGCCAGCAGCAGACCTCAGGGGGGCCGGACTGAAGCTTTCTTT. Its translation is CASSRPQGGRTEAFF.

The CDR3 DNA is TGCGCCAGCAGCTTGGGGGAGACCCTGGAGGCCAACGTCCTGACTTTC. Its translation is CASSLGETLEANVLTF. The V gene is TRBV5-1, the J gene TRBJ2-6; D possibly corresponds to TRBD2 (5 bases). CDR3 length: 16 amino acids. Germline CDR1 reads SGHRS; CDR2 reads YFSETQ. The V end lost 0 bases, the J end lost 6 bases, and 13 bases lay between the germline ends.

This clone was observed a single time. The V gene is TRBV5-1, the J gene TRBJ2-6, with TRBD1 matching 7 bases. CDR1 and CDR2 (germline): SGHRS, YFSETQ. The V segment lost 2 bases and the J segment 0 bases; nucleotides outside the gene matches: 8. CDR3 size: 18 residues. The CDR3 region has the DNA TGCGCCAGCAGCTTAACCCCGACAGGGTTCTCTGGGGCCAACGTCCTGACTTTC. It codes for CASSLTPTGFSGANVLTF.

The chain carries TRBV29-1 and TRBJ2-1; 9 bases are shared with TRBD2. Germline values: CDR1 SQVTM, CDR2 ANQGSEA. The CDR3 sequence is 16 residues long. The V gene end was trimmed by 5 bases and the J gene end by 0 bases; junction bases not matched to a gene: 8. As DNA, the CDR3 is TGCAGCGTTCATTTAGCGGGGGCGAGCTCCTACAATGAGCAGTTCTTC. It yields the protein CSVHLAGASSYNEQFF.

The J gene is TRBJ2-1, the V gene TRBV10-3; tentatively, D is TRBD1 (6 bases). CDR1 is ENHRY and CDR2 is SYGVKD in the germline V gene. Trimming cost V 2 bases and J 13 bases, with 15 bases left between them. The CDR3 totals 13 residues. The CDR3 DNA follows: TGTGCCATCAGTGAGAGGGGGACCCGAGAACAGTTCTTC. It translates to CAISERGTREQFF.

CDR3 nucleotide sequence: TGCAGCGTTGCCGACAGGGCAACTAATGAAAAACTGTTTTTT. Protein product: CSVADRATNEKLFF. The V and J genes are TRBV29-1 and TRBJ1-4; 7 bases match TRBD1. The V gene's germline CDR1 is SQVTM and CDR2 ANQGSEA. V lost 4 bases and J lost 0; bases outside the gene matches: 2. This CDR3 is built from 14 residues.

V is TRBV7-8 and J is TRBJ2-1; TRBD2 aligns across 7 bases. CDR1 is SGHVS and CDR2 is FQNEAQ in the germline V gene. Losses at the gene ends were 3 bases for V and 0 bases for J; bases not matched to a gene: 5. The CDR3 runs to 16 residues. Written as DNA, the CDR3 is TGTGCCAGCAGCTTTTACGGGGGGAGCTCCTACAATGAGCAGTTCTTC. Protein: CASSFYGGSSYNEQFF.

This chain connects TRBV9 to TRBJ1-1; 10 bases match TRBD1. Germline V gene lookup returns CDR1 SGDLS and CDR2 YYNGEE. Trimming took 4 bases from V and 4 from J; bases not matched to a gene: 7. CDR3 length: 15 amino acids. The CDR3 region has the DNA TGTGCCAGCAGCCAGGGACAGGGGTTGAGCACTGAAGCTTTCTTT. Its protein product is CASSQGQGLSTEAFF. The full variable domain, its missing parts supplied by reference TRBV9 and TRBJ1-1, is DSGVTQTPKHLITATGQRVTLRCSPRSGDLSVYWYQQSLDQGLQFLIQYYNGEERAKGNILERFSAQQFPDLHSELNLSSLELGDSALYFCASSQGQGLSTEAFFGQGTRLTVV.

V usage is TRBV7-2 and J usage is TRBJ2-7; maybe TRBD2 (7 bases). In germline, CDR1 is SGHTA, CDR2 FQGNSA. Trimming shortened V by 1 base and J by 6 bases, and 16 bases separated the two germline ends. This CDR3 spans 15 amino acids. In DNA, the CDR3 is TGTGCCAGCAGCTTAGAGGGGGGGGTTGGTGGCGAGCAGTACTTC. It yields the protein CASSLEGGVGGEQYF.

The chain links TRBV7-3 to TRBJ1-4; D remains unclear. V lost 8 bases to trimming and J lost 7 bases, with 14 bases between them. This CDR3 spans 13 amino acids. Germline CDR1 is SGHTA and CDR2 is FQGTGA. The CDR3 loop is CASASRGFEKLFF. CDR3 nucleotide sequence: TGTGCCAGCGCCTCCCGAGGTTTTGAAAAACTGTTTTTT.

The J gene is TRBJ1-5, the V gene TRBV7-9; D is perhaps TRBD1 (5 bases). CDR1 SEHNR and CDR2 FQNEAQ come from the germline V gene (reference sequence). V lost 1 base and J 0 bases, leaving 13 bases between the germline ends. This CDR3 region has 17 residues. Here the CDR3 DNA reads TGTGCCAGCAGCTTAGGGGTGACAGCAGATAGCAATCAGCCCCAGCATTTT. The encoded protein is CASSLGVTADSNQPQHF.

This chain links TRBV27 with TRBJ1-2; TRBD1 matches at 7 bases. Per the germline V gene, CDR1 is MNHEY and CDR2 is SMNVEV (reference sequence). This CDR3 spans 12 amino acids. Trimming cost V 6 bases and J 7 bases; bases outside gene matches: 5. This CDR3 is CASRTQGTGYTF. CDR3 coding DNA: TGTGCCAGCAGGACACAGGGGACTGGCTACACCTTC.

This chain uses TRBV15 with TRBJ2-1; D is uncertain. The CDR3 consists of 17 residues. The germline V and J ends were trimmed by 0 bases and 6 bases, with 18 bases remaining between them. Germline CDR1 and CDR2: LNHNV and YYDKDF (reference sequence). CDR3 DNA sequence: TGTGCCACCAGCAGAGATTCCGGCCCCTGGGCCTCCAATGAGCAGTTCTTC. It codes for CATSRDSGPWASNEQFF.

The J gene is TRBJ2-7, the V gene TRBV3-1 (or the pseudogene TRBV3-2); 8 bases fit TRBD2. The CDR3 sequence is 15 residues long. After removal of 5 bases from V and 3 bases from J, the junction contained 9 bases not matched to a gene. Germline assignment: CDR1 LGHDT and CDR2 YNNKEL (reference sequence). CDR3 amino acids: CASSFSTSEIYEQYF. The CDR3 DNA reads TGTGCCAGCAGCTTCTCGACTAGCGAGATCTACGAGCAGTACTTC.

The chain uses TRBV27 and TRBJ2-7; 7 bases are shared with TRBD1. CDR3 length: 18 amino acids. V shed 0 bases and J 4 bases; nucleotides not matched to a gene: 15. Germline V gene data show CDR1 as MNHEY and CDR2 as SMNVEV (reference sequence). CDR3 in DNA: TGTGCCAGCAGTTTATCCGGGGCGACAGGGAATTTCGGATACGAGCAGTACTTC. This translates into CASSLSGATGNFGYEQYF.

V and J are TRBV5-8 and TRBJ2-2; TRBD2 matches at 8 bases. Trimming took 5 bases from V and 1 from J; bases not matched to a gene: 7. Per the germline V gene, CDR1 is SGHTS and CDR2 is YDEGEE. The CDR3 totals 16 residues. The CDR3, as DNA: TGTGCCAGCAGTCGCTCGGCGGGGGGGAACACCGGGGAGCTGTTTTTT. Encoded protein: CASSRSAGGNTGELFF.